This T cell receptor (beta chain) was captured in a study of T cells in narcolepsy. Study details: Enrolled donors included narcolepsy type 1 or type 2 patients and healthy controls.

Study findings and constraints: Comparing one patient's CSF and blood CD4+ clonotypes highlighted HCRT- and TRIB2-specific autoreactive clonotypes. Autoreactive clone sequences were missing from some blood memory CD4+ repertoires. Reportedly, autoreactive clonotypes were serially detected in patients' blood but not controls'.

Comment on this clone: What it binds is unknown.

This table comes from immunoSEQ multiplex PCR, and its TCRdb copy is limited to in-frame clones, with some not included. The sample includes 30,000 to 45,000 clones, roughly 87% seen only once; the top ten take more than 0.65%. The V and J ends lost 5 bases and 4 bases, in that order; junction bases with no gene match: 9. Germline values: CDR1 SGHTA, CDR2 FQGNSA. There are 16 residues in the CDR3. The sample comprised CD45RA- memory CD4+ T cells from PBMCs. This TCR came from a human donor with narcolepsy. This sequence joins TRBV7-2 and TRBJ2-2; 8 nucleotides agree with TRBD2. The CDR3 loop reads CASSLQRELSTGELFF. For the CDR3, the DNA is TGTGCCAGCAGCCTCCAGCGGGAGTTGAGCACCGGGGAGCTGTTTTTT.